This T cell receptor beta chain is from a study of blood T cell repertoires in COVID-19. The CDR3 covers 13 residues. Germline V gene data show CDR1 as MNHNY and CDR2 as SVGAGI (reference sequence). Trimming took 7 bases from V and 10 from J, leaving 17 bases between them. Sequencing was performed with immunoSEQ multiplex PCR; in TCRdb, only in-frame clones are kept and a portion is missing. The sample contains 200,000 to 300,000 clones, about 85% of which appear only once. The receptor was isolated from a man aged 55 to 70 who had recovered from COVID-19. The sequenced sample was peripheral blood. V is TRBV6-6 and J is TRBJ2-1, with D perhaps matching TRBD2 (5 bases). Here the CDR3 reads CASTGLPSGEQFF. CDR3 coding DNA: TGTGCCAGCACCGGTCTACCCTCGGGGGAGCAGTTCTTC.